The rows below give T cell receptor beta chains drawn from one sample of a study of radiotherapy plus CTLA-4 blockade in lung cancer. The table came from immunoSEQ multiplex PCR; TCRdb's copy has only in-frame clones and leaves some out. The sample consists of approximately 65,000 clones, approximately 80% of them appearing once. The specimen was peripheral blood, collected from a patient treated with radiotherapy plus ipilimumab. These receptors originate from a human donor with non-small cell lung cancer who had a complete response to radiotherapy plus ipilimumab. Each CDR3 is given with its conserved first and last residue. Each record gives: J gene, clone size, V gene, D gene, CDR3 protein, CDR3 DNA. A D gene is named only where the DNA matches it firmly. Rows may omit the clone size; those that give it use once, few, many or a size class.

TRBJ2-7,few,TRBV7-9,TRBD1,CASSLAGQSGEQYF,TGTGCCAGCAGCTTAGCGGGACAGAGTGGCGAGCAGTACTTC
TRBJ2-1,once,TRBV6-1,NA,CASSEPGSSSYNEQFF,TGTGCCAGCAGTGAACCGGGAAGCAGCTCCTACAATGAGCAGTTCTTC
TRBJ2-1,NA,TRBV27,TRBD2,CASSLYAGDSYNEQFF,TGTGCCAGCAGTTTATACGCGGGAGATTCCTACAATGAGCAGTTCTTC
TRBJ2-2,NA,TRBV6-4,TRBD2,CASRGKAGTSGGNTGELFF,TGTGCCAGCAGGGGAAAAGCCGGGACTAGCGGAGGCAACACCGGGGAGCTGTTTTTT
TRBJ1-5,NA,TRBV7-2,NA,CASSFGRLSNQPQHF,TGTGCCAGCAGCTTTGGTCGGTTAAGCAATCAGCCCCAGCATTTT
TRBJ2-1,NA,TRBV28,NA,CASSLRQGGSYNEQFF,TGTGCCAGCAGTTTACGACAAGGGGGTTCCTACAATGAGCAGTTCTTC
TRBJ2-5,NA,TRBV6-5,TRBD1,CASSPPGGRETQYF,TGTGCCAGCAGCCCTCCAGGGGGAAGAGAGACCCAGTACTTC
TRBJ1-2,few,TRBV30,NA,CAWTFGGGFYGYTF,TGTGCCTGGACCTTCGGCGGAGGGTTCTATGGCTACACCTTC
TRBJ1-2,NA,TRBV18,TRBD1,CASSLNRQGPNYGYTF,TGTGCCAGCTCACTCAACCGACAGGGGCCCAACTATGGCTACACCTTC
TRBJ2-1,once,TRBV9,NA,CASSVGVGVQFF,TGTGCCAGCAGCGTAGGGGTGGGGGTGCAGTTCTTC
TRBJ1-2,NA,TRBV7-2,TRBD1,CASSPGTGVSSDYGYTF,TGTGCCAGCAGCCCCGGGACAGGGGTTTCATCGGACTATGGCTACACCTTC
TRBJ1-1,NA,TRBV18,TRBD1,CASSPGQGRTEAFF,TGTGCCAGCTCACCGGGACAGGGTAGAACTGAAGCTTTCTTT
TRBJ1-3,NA,TRBV5-1,NA,CASSFGLSSSGNTIYF,TGCGCCAGCAGCTTCGGACTCTCGAGCTCTGGAAACACCATATATTTT
TRBJ2-7,NA,TRBV5-4,NA,CASSLAGVGRSEQYF,TGTGCCAGCAGCTTGGCCGGGGTGGGCAGGTCCGAGCAGTACTTC
TRBJ2-1,NA,TRBV4-3,NA,CASSISNEQFF,TGCGCCAGCAGCATCTCCAATGAGCAGTTCTTC
TRBJ1-4,NA,TRBV5-4,NA,CASSLRWGEINEKLFF,TGTGCCAGCAGCTTAAGATGGGGGGAGATTAATGAAAAACTGTTTTTT
TRBJ2-5,NA,TRBV10-3,TRBD2,CAISESFGGRGETQYF,TGTGCCATCAGTGAGTCGTTCGGCGGGAGAGGAGAGACCCAGTACTTC
TRBJ2-3,NA,TRBV30,TRBD1,CAWSVESGTGKDTQYF,TGTGCCTGGAGTGTTGAGAGTGGGACAGGAAAAGATACGCAGTATTTT
TRBJ1-1,NA,TRBV11-3,NA,CASTITGWGSTEAFF,TGTGCCAGCACCATAACAGGTTGGGGCAGCACTGAAGCTTTCTTT
TRBJ1-3,NA,TRBV7-6,TRBD1,CASSLADRGLSGNTIYF,TGTGCCAGCAGCTTAGCGGACAGGGGGCTCTCCGGAAACACCATATATTTT
TRBJ1-2,NA,TRBV6-6,NA,CASNRSQGRNYGYTF,TGTGCCAGCAACCGATCACAGGGAAGGAACTATGGCTACACCTTC
TRBJ1-4,NA,TRBV4-1,NA,CASSQPGKNNKLFF,TGCGCCAGCAGCCAGCCAGGGAAAAACAATAAACTGTTTTTT
TRBJ1-1,NA,TRBV4-1,TRBD1,CASSQTGRTGFMNTEAFF,TGCGCCAGCAGCCAGACAGGAAGGACAGGGTTCATGAACACTGAAGCTTTCTTT
TRBJ2-1,few,TRBV7-9,NA,CASSLVDNEQFF,TGTGCCAGCAGCTTAGTGGACAATGAGCAGTTCTTC
TRBJ1-2,NA,TRBV4-3,TRBD1,CASSQGGTAGMDGYTF,TGCGCCAGCAGCCAAGGGGGGACAGCGGGAATGGACGGCTACACCTTC
TRBJ1-2,NA,TRBV5-6,TRBD1,CASSFNRGGGYTF,TGTGCCAGCAGCTTTAACAGGGGGGGAGGCTACACCTTC
TRBJ1-3,NA,TRBV14,NA,CASSQDWTSGNTIYF,TGTGCCAGCAGCCAAGATTGGACCTCTGGAAACACCATATATTTT
TRBJ2-1,NA,TRBV9,NA,CASSPPVGSAYNEQFF,TGTGCCAGCAGCCCCCCGGTGGGTAGCGCATACAATGAGCAGTTCTTC
TRBJ2-1,NA,TRBV10-2,NA,CATSLGPYNEQFF,TGCGCCACCTCCTTGGGCCCCTACAATGAGCAGTTCTTC
TRBJ2-1,few,TRBV19,TRBD2,CASSIGGGRARVDEQFF,TGTGCCAGTAGTATAGGAGGCGGGAGGGCCCGGGTAGATGAGCAGTTCTTC
TRBJ2-2,NA,TRBV30,NA,CAWSITGELFF,TGTGCCTGGAGTATAACCGGGGAGCTGTTTTTT
TRBJ1-1,once,TRBV11-2,NA,CASSHTGTEAFF,TGTGCCAGCAGCCACACAGGCACTGAAGCTTTCTTT